The rows below give T cell receptor beta chains drawn from one sample of a study of cytomegalovirus exposure and HLA in healthy donors. Clones were sequenced by immunoSEQ multiplex PCR, and TCRdb holds only the in-frame ones, with some missing. The repertoire includes approximately 98,000 clones, around 75% of them detected once, and approximately 9.9% sits in the top ten. Sample: PBMCs. These receptors originate from a man between 18 and 29 years old in good health and CMV-seropositive. CDR3s include the opening cysteine and the closing phenylalanine or tryptophan. Size is omitted from some rows. Given values are once, few, many or a class for expanded clones.

v_gene | abundance | CDR3aa
TRBV10-2 | . | CASSEGSGQGEIQPQHF
TRBV30 | . | CAWSVHRGAYEQYF
TRBV6-5 | . | CASSRRTGKEKLFF
TRBV5-1 | . | CASSSYGESGNTIYF
TRBV27 | once | CASREQGKGNEQFF
TRBV9 | . | CASSVGGAVERSYGYTF
TRBV5-6 | . | CASSRGQTVHEQYF
TRBV28 | . | CASNPVRRGVGNEQFF
TRBV11-2 | . | CASSFPGNKQPQHF
TRBV2 | once | CASSDLLPNTGELFF
TRBV29-1 | . | CSVAPLSGYEQYF
TRBV4-1 | . | CASSQGSPGQASSYEQYF
TRBV6-5 | . | CASSYDNLQPQHF
TRBV28 | . | CASSWDRGSDTQYF
TRBV29-1 | . | CSVVTGHTGELFF
TRBV6-5 | . | CASSYGRYTGELFF
TRBV5-1 | . | CASSSGTATSYEQYF
TRBV4-2 | few | CASSQSRDSYEQYF
TRBV14 | once | CASSQVAVNSPLHF
TRBV6-5 | . | CASSPLPEHEQYF
TRBV27 | . | CASSLDLRSSYNSPLHF
TRBV28 | . | CASSIEREGQGAYEQYF
TRBV5-1 | . | CASSLGDTSYEQYF
TRBV10-2 | . | CASSTNRAGGLSPLHF
TRBV7-9 | . | CASSLVAGTQETQYF
TRBV14 | . | CASSRKGGARERNEQFF
TRBV11-2 | . | CASSLVQGVGETQYF
TRBV18 | . | CASSPNRGWNSPLHF
TRBV5-1 | . | CASSPTAAYEQYF
TRBV27 | . | CASSLLENTEAFF
TRBV11-2 | . | CASSSDLVNTEAFF
TRBV6-1 | once | CGSSGQPYEQYF
TRBV29-1 | . | CSGTVGTEAFF
TRBV7-9 | . | CASSLVRNYGYTF
TRBV4-2 | few | CASSQERGLAIEELFF
TRBV11-2 | few | CASSHPGLASYNEQFF
TRBV14 | . | CASSQYRVSNTEAFF
TRBV6-1 | . | CASSEAGGAPEAFF
TRBV10-3 | . | CAISESAGRRETQYF
TRBV21-1 | few | CASSPAGTYNSPLHF
TRBV15 | . | CATSRDRRDFHSPLHF
TRBV14 | . | CASSLRGDSPLHF
TRBV27 | . | CASSPFFSGANVLTF
TRBV7-9 | once | CASSLSPGQGAYEQYF
TRBV7-7 | . | CASSRGGQYEQFF
TRBV5-4 | . | CASSWDRAHYGYTF
TRBV6-5 | once | CASSWTGGHNSPLHF
TRBV4-1 | . | CASSQAHRGDEQYF
TRBV6-1 | . | CASRWDRGPMCF
TRBV30 | . | CAWRGDRVTDTQYF
TRBV28 | . | CASSPLSPGQGRMFF
TRBV30 | . | CAWSSKSRVNEKLFF
TRBV4-2 | few | CASSQTNRYSGNTIYF
TRBV2 | . | CASSEALSVSGGSTEAFF
TRBV6-4 | . | CASSRRGGINYGYTF
TRBV10-3 | . | CAIRVGQPATNEKLFF
TRBV4-1 | . | CASSQVFTGGPLNEQFF
TRBV27 | . | CASSPAGAIYSPLHF
TRBV10-3 | . | CAISGLQGGQETQYF